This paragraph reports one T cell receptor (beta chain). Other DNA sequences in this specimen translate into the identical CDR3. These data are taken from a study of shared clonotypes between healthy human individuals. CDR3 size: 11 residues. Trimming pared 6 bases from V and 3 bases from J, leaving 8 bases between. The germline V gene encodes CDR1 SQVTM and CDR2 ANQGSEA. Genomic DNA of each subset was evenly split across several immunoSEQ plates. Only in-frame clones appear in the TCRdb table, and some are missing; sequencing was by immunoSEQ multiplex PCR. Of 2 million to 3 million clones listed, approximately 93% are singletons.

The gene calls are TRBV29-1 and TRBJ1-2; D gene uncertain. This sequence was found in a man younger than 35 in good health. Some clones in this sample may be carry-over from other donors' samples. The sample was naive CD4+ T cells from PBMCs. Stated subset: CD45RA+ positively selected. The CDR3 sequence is CSVERDYGYTF. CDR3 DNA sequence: TGCAGCGTCGAGCGGGACTATGGCTACACCTTC.